One and the same sample provided the 7 T cell receptor beta chains below, sequenced in a study of long-term antiretroviral therapy in people with HIV. Researchers ran immunoSEQ v3.0 at survey level. Generated by immunoSEQ multiplex PCR, the TCRdb table keeps only in-frame clones and is missing some. The sample shows approximately 22,000 clones, 84% of them seen only once. Sequences were derived from unsorted PBMCs, sampled 1.9 years after starting antiretroviral therapy. The receptors here all came from a woman aged 50 to 65 with HIV.

The rearrangement links TRBV18 to TRBJ2-5; 9 nucleotides line up with TRBD2. Germline CDR1 is KGHSH and CDR2 is LQKENI. The V gene end was trimmed by 2 bases and the J gene end by 5 bases; junction bases not matched to a gene: 21. The CDR3 loop spans 20 amino acids. For the CDR3, the DNA is TGTGCCAGCTCACCAACTCCCCCCGGGGTAGCGGGGGAGGTTGCGGAGACCCAGTACTTC. This encodes CASSPTPPGVAGEVAETQYF.

V gene TRBV29-1 combines with J gene TRBJ1-5; D is possibly TRBD1 (5 bases). The V end lost 8 bases, the J end lost 1 base, and 15 bases lay between the germline ends. The CDR3 spans 14 residues. The germline CDR1 and CDR2 sequences are SQVTM and ANQGSEA. For the CDR3, the DNA is TGCAGCCCTATAATTGACAGCAGCAATCAGCCCCAGCATTTT. It encodes CSPIIDSSNQPQHF.

This clone was seen more than once but under ten times. The genes are TRBV30 and TRBJ1-6; D gene uncertain. Germline V lookup: CDR1 GTSNPN, CDR2 SVGIG (reference sequence). V dropped 3 bases and J dropped 8 bases, with 11 bases sitting between them. This CDR3 region has 13 residues. The CDR3 reads CAWRGGGHSPLHF. The DNA for the CDR3 is TGTGCCTGGAGGGGAGGTGGTCATTCACCCCTCCACTTT.

V and J are TRBV14 and TRBJ2-1; tentative D call: TRBD1 (5 bases). The CDR3 loop spans 12 amino acids. V lost 4 bases to trimming and J lost 7 bases, with 8 bases between them. Per the germline V gene, CDR1 is SGHDN and CDR2 is FVKESK. The CDR3 nucleotides read TGTGCCAGCAGCCGACAGAGTAATGAGCAGTTCTTC. The encoded protein is CASSRQSNEQFF.

This clone appeared a single time. V and J are TRBV6-5 and TRBJ2-2, with D hard to call. This CDR3 contains 13 residues. Germline V gives CDR1 MNHEY, CDR2 SVGAGI. Between the trimmed V and J ends, which lost 8 bases and 3 bases, there was a span of 10 bases. The CDR3 nucleotides are TGTGCCAGCTCCCCGCATCACACCGGGGAGCTGTTTTTT. This gives the protein CASSPHHTGELFF.

The V call is TRBV7-2, the J call TRBJ2-7; 7 bases match TRBD1. This CDR3 region has 13 residues. After removal of 2 bases from V and 5 bases from J, the junction contained 3 bases not matched to a gene. Germline CDR1 reads SGHTA; CDR2 reads FQGNSA. This CDR3 is CASSLSGGNEQYF. CDR3 nucleotide sequence: TGTGCCAGCAGCTTATCAGGGGGTAACGAGCAGTACTTC.

This chain joins TRBV2 and TRBJ1-5; D possibly corresponds to TRBD1 (5 bases). Germline CDR1 SNHLY, CDR2 FYNNEI. V shed 7 bases and J shed 3 bases, with 10 bases lying between them. The CDR3 runs 13 residues. The CDR3 DNA sequence: TGTGCCAGCAATGGGGGATTCAATCAGCCCCAGCATTTT. Amino acids: CASNGGFNQPQHF.